This TCR beta chain was captured by sequencing in a study of shared clonotypes between healthy human individuals. Data came from immunoSEQ multiplex PCR; TCRdb stores just in-frame clones and leaves some out. Of 750,000 to 1,000,000 clones listed, over 90% are singletons. Germline V gene lookup returns CDR1 KGHSH and CDR2 LQKENI. Trimming took off 3 bases at V and 5 bases at J, with 17 bases between the two ends. The CDR3 is 16 residues long. Selected positively for CCR7 and CD45RO-negative, naive CD8 cells excluded terminally differentiated effector memory CD45RA+ cells. Adult Caucasians living in Nashville, Tennessee made up all of the donors.

Sequencing was carried out using naive CD8+ T cells sorted from blood. J is TRBJ2-1 and V is TRBV18, with D maybe TRBD2 (6 bases). This TCR came from a man between 25 and 39 years old in good health. CDR3 residues: CASSPNRDLPNNEQFF. The DNA for the CDR3 is TGTGCCAGCTCACCGAACCGGGACTTACCAAACAATGAGCAGTTCTTC.